These T cell receptor beta chains were read from a single sample in a study of blood T cell repertoires in COVID-19. Produced via immunoSEQ multiplex PCR; TCRdb's table is partial and in-frame only. Of fewer than 250,000 clones in the sample, around four fifths are singletons; the top ten hold 5.5% to 8%. Sequencing was performed on peripheral blood. These receptors were obtained from a woman aged 55 to 70 with active or convalescent COVID-19. Both conserved end residues are part of each CDR3. The D gene is left open where the match is weak. A row's size may be missing; if present it is once, few, many or a size class.

j_call,d_call,v_call,clone_size,cdr3_nt,cdr3_aa
TRBJ2-2,TRBD2,TRBV24-1,many,TGTGCCACCAGTGATTTTGGCGGGACTACCACCGGGGAGCTGTTTTTT,CATSDFGGTTTGELFF
TRBJ1-5,-,TRBV19,-,TGTGCCAGTAGTATAGCGCGAAATCAGCCCCAGCATTTT,CASSIARNQPQHF
TRBJ2-2,-,TRBV2,-,TGTGCCAGCAGAGCGGGACAGAACACCGGGGAGCTGTTTTTT,CASRAGQNTGELFF
TRBJ2-5,TRBD2,TRBV19,-,TGTGCCAGTAGCCGCTCAGCGAGCGGGGCACAAGAGACCCAGTACTTC,CASSRSASGAQETQYF
TRBJ1-2,-,TRBV6-5,once,TGTGCCAGCAGTTACACAGGGACGTATGGCTACACCTTC,CASSYTGTYGYTF
TRBJ2-7,-,TRBV27,few,TGTGCCAGCAGCTACGGCGGGACCTACGAGCAGTACTTC,CASSYGGTYEQYF
TRBJ2-1,TRBD2,TRBV5-1,few,TGCGCCAGCTTTCCTAGGACTAGCGGGAACTACAATGAGCAGTTCTTC,CASFPRTSGNYNEQFF
TRBJ2-1,TRBD2,TRBV7-6,once,TGTGCCAGCAGCCAGACTAGCGGGACAAGAAATGAGCAGTTCTTC,CASSQTSGTRNEQFF
TRBJ1-1,-,TRBV7-8,once,TGTGCCAGCCTTGGGGCAGGGGCTCAGAGGGAGACTGAAGCTTTCTTT,CASLGAGAQRETEAFF
TRBJ2-1,TRBD2,TRBV18,-,TGTGCCAGCTCACTAGTAGCGGGGCTAAACAATGAGCAGTTCTTC,CASSLVAGLNNEQFF
TRBJ2-5,-,TRBV10-3,-,TGTGCCATCAGTCCACCGGGGGTGGAGACCCAGTACTTC,CAISPPGVETQYF